This TCR beta chain was captured by sequencing in a study of T cell responses to AZD1222 COVID-19 vaccine. Sequencing was performed with immunoSEQ multiplex PCR; in TCRdb, only in-frame clones are kept and a portion is missing. In the table there are 150,000 to 200,000 clones, 80% to 95% of which are singletons. A word on this clone: The antigen is unknown.

V gave up 6 bases and J gave up 5 bases; unmatched junction bases: 8. The CDR3 loop spans 14 amino acids. Per germline, CDR1 SGHAT and CDR2 FQNNGV. Points from the study as a whole: Reports indicate that nearly half of spike-specific TCRs are directed at unmutated variant regions. Baseline seropositivity characterized only a handful of AZD1222 recipients. In a largely white British group with more females than males, clonal diversity was possibly underestimated. There were repertoire samples only from the period after the peak T cell response.

This sequence originates from an adult in good health. The source material was peripheral blood, sampled on day 0 of AZD1222 vaccination. The chain couples TRBV11-2 to TRBJ2-7, with 9 bases matching TRBD1. This CDR3 reads CASRKPTGGNEQYF. In nucleotides, the CDR3 is TGTGCCAGCAGAAAACCCACAGGGGGCAACGAGCAGTACTTC. The full variable domain, rest sourced from reference TRBV11-2 and TRBJ2-7, is EAGVAQSPRYKIIEKRQSVAFWCNPISGHATLYWYQQILGQGPKLLIQFQNNGVVDDSQLPKDRFSAERLKGVDSTLKIQPAKLEDSAVYLCASRKPTGGNEQYFGPGTRLTVT.